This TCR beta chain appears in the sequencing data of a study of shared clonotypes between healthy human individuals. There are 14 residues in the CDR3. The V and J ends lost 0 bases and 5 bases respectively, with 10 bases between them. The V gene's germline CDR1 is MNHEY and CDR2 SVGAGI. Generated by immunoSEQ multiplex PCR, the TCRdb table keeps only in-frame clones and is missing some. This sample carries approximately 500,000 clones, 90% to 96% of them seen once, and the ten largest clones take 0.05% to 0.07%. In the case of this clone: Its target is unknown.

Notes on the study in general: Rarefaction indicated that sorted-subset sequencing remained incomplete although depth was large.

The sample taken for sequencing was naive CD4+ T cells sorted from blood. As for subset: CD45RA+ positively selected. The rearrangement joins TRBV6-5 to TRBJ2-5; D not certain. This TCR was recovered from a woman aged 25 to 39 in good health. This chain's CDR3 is CASSYSRTSETQYF. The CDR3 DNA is TGTGCCAGCAGTTACTCGCGGACCAGCGAGACCCAGTACTTC.